Listed below are T cell receptor beta chains from one sample, sequenced in a study of cytomegalovirus exposure and HLA in healthy donors. Measured with immunoSEQ multiplex PCR; TCRdb has only the in-frame clones, and not every one. The sample holds about 160,000 clones, 65% to 85% seen once. Material for sequencing was PBMCs. These receptors originate from a woman younger than 35 in good health and CMV-seronegative. CDR3s include the opening cysteine and the closing phenylalanine or tryptophan. A D gene is named only where the DNA matches it firmly. Some rows mark clone size as missing; the rest say once, few, many or name a class of expanded clone.

TRBJ1-1	TRBV6-1	-	TRBD1	TGTGCCAGCAGTGAGGGACAGGGAAGGGGTATCGGAGCTTTCTTT	CASSEGQGRGIGAFF
TRBJ2-7	TRBV29-1	few	-	TGCAGCGTTGAAGTCAGCTACGAGCAGTACTTC	CSVEVSYEQYF
TRBJ1-1	TRBV6-4	-	-	TGTGCCAGCAGTGACTCGAGTGAGGTCGGGGGGGCTTTCTTT	CASSDSSEVGGAFF
TRBJ2-3	TRBV2	-	-	TGTGCCAGCAGGGGCTATACGCAGTATTTT	CASRGYTQYF
TRBJ2-1	TRBV5-4	-	TRBD2	TGTGCCAGCAGCTTCGGAGCGGGAGGTAGGCAGTTCTTC	CASSFGAGGRQFF
TRBJ2-7	TRBV6-1	-	TRBD2	TGTGCCAGCAGTGAAGAGAGCCGACTAGCCATCTCCTACGAGCAGTACTTC	CASSEESRLAISYEQYF
TRBJ2-5	TRBV5-1	-	TRBD2	TGCGCCAGCAGCTTGGCCGAACTAGCGGGAGAGACCCAGTACTTC	CASSLAELAGETQYF
TRBJ1-5	TRBV28	-	-	TGTGCCAGCAGTCCTTCTGGGGCAGGGGCCCGCAATCAGCCCCAGCATTTT	CASSPSGAGARNQPQHF
TRBJ2-5	TRBV19	-	TRBD2	TGTGCCAGTAGTCCATGGACTAGCGGCCGCCAAGAGACCCAGTACTTC	CASSPWTSGRQETQYF
TRBJ2-4	TRBV28	-	TRBD1	TGTGCCAGCAGTTTCCGGCGGACAGGGCTCAACTTC	CASSFRRTGLNF
TRBJ1-1	TRBV6-1	-	-	TGTGCCAGCAGTGAAGCTGGCGGGAACACTGAAGCTTTCTTT	CASSEAGGNTEAFF
TRBJ1-2	TRBV7-2	-	TRBD1	TGTGCCAGCAGCAGGGACAGGGTTGGCTACACCTTC	CASSRDRVGYTF
TRBJ2-5	TRBV10-3	few	-	TGTGCCACCCGGGTAGATGAGACCCAGTACTTC	CATRVDETQYF
TRBJ2-7	TRBV12-2	-	-	TGTGCAAGTCGCTCCCAGAACAGGGGCCAAAGCTCCTACGAGCAGTACTTC	CASRSQNRGQSSYEQYF
TRBJ2-1	TRBV5-1	-	-	TGCGCCAGCAGCTTGATGGTGGTCGGGCAGGGCTACAATGAGCAGTTCTTC	CASSLMVVGQGYNEQFF
TRBJ2-1	TRBV4-2	-	-	TGTGCCAGCAGCCAAGGCGGATCCTACAATGAGCAGTTCTTC	CASSQGGSYNEQFF
TRBJ2-7	TRBV28	-	TRBD1	TGTGCCAGCAAAGAGGGACAGAACCGACTAAACTACGAGCAGTACTTC	CASKEGQNRLNYEQYF
TRBJ1-1	TRBV5-6	few	-	TGTGCCAGCAGCTTGCAACAGGTATATACCACTGAAGCTTTCTTT	CASSLQQVYTTEAFF
TRBJ2-3	TRBV27	-	-	TGTGCCAGCAGTCAGGTGTTCCCGACAGATACGCAGTATTTT	CASSQVFPTDTQYF